This T cell receptor (beta chain) comes out of a study of early T cells in non-severe SARS-CoV-2 infection. Study at large: Chains stayed unpaired after sequencing of bulk RNA from unsorted whole blood. The study, taken as a whole, reports: In VDJdb matching, anti-spike CD8 responses were favored while private and CD4 specificities went missing.

Individual cDNA molecules received unique molecular identifiers during library preparation. One entry per CDR3 protein results from TCRdb running MiXCR on the 5' RACE reads. The table has roughly 100,000 distinct CDR3 sequences, around 15% seen once. The CDR3 runs to 11 residues. Trimming shortened V by 3 bases and J by 8 bases, and 7 bases separated the two germline ends. Germline CDR1 and CDR2: SGHAT and FQDESV (reference sequence). This clonotype was seen a few times. Its specificity is not known. The TCR originated in an adult who was a healthcare worker with PCR-confirmed SARS-CoV-2 infection or an uninfected control (not recorded which). The rearrangement links TRBV11-1 to TRBJ1-1; D ambiguous. The sequenced material came from whole blood. For the CDR3, the DNA is TGTGCCAGCAGCTTTAAGGCGGAAGCTTTCTTT. It codes for CASSFKAEAFF.